This T cell receptor beta chain was identified during a study of blood T cells in healthy people across ages. The wider study: Template-switching capture recovered about one barcoded beta molecule per two T cells. General study findings and limits: A roughly linear age-dependent decrease characterized TCR beta diversity per million T cells.

This clonotype was detected only a few times. What it binds is unknown. Together with a sample-barcoded 5' primer, a J-beta primer mix was included in a second PCR lasting about 6 to 11 cycles. The authors tagged each cDNA molecule using a template-switch adaptor with 12 random nucleotides. TCRdb fed the 5' RACE reads into MiXCR, producing one record per CDR3 protein. The data hold roughly 800,000 distinct CDR3 sequences, with roughly 64% observed a single time. This sequence was found in a man younger than 45 in good health. Sample: blood.

The CDR3 nucleotides read TGCGCCAGCAGCCAAGGGCCCCTCACAGATACGCAGTATTTT. This sequence encodes CASSQGPLTDTQYF. The chain uses TRBV4-1 and TRBJ2-3; no reliable D call. This CDR3 is built from 14 residues. Between the trimmed V and J ends, which lost 1 base and 2 bases, there was a span of 7 bases. CDR1 is MGHRA, CDR2 YSYEKL, per germline.